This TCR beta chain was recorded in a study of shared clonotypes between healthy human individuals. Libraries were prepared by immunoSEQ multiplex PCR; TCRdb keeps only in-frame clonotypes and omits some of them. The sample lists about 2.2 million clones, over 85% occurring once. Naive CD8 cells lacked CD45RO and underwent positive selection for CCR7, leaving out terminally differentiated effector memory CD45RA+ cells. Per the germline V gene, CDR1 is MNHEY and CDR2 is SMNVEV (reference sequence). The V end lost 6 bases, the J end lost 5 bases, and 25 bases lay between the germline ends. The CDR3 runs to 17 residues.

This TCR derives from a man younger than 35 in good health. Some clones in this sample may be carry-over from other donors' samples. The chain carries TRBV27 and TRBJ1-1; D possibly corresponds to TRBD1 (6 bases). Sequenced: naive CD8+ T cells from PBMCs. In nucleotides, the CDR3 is TGTGCCAGCAGGGCAATGGGGCAGGGGCGGTCGGGGACTGAAGCTTTCTTT. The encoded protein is CASRAMGQGRSGTEAFF.